The 6 T cell receptor beta chains given below trace back to one sample, sequenced in a study of blood T cell repertoires in COVID-19. Assay: immunoSEQ multiplex PCR; the TCRdb copy retains only in-frame clones and omits some. The table lists 250,000 to 350,000 clones, approximately 90% of them singletons. Sequences were obtained from peripheral blood. These receptors originate from a woman aged 45-59 years with COVID-19, enrolled during active disease.

The rearrangement joins TRBV7-9 to TRBJ2-1, with unresolved D. Germline CDR1 and CDR2: SEHNR and FQNEAQ (reference sequence). The CDR3 runs 16 residues. The ends were cut back, 4 bases at V and 0 bases at J, with 13 bases in the middle. The CDR3 protein is CASSSTAGDSYNEQFF. In nucleotides, the CDR3 is TGTGCCAGCAGCTCCACGGCAGGCGACTCCTACAATGAGCAGTTCTTC.

CDR3 nucleotide sequence: TGTGCCAGCAGCCTCTTGGGAGGGGCGCGTGGCTACACCTTC. As protein: CASSLLGGARGYTF. V usage is TRBV4-2 and J usage is TRBJ1-2, with TRBD1 as a possible D gene (5 bases). The CDR3 contains 14 residues. Germline V gives CDR1 LGHNA, CDR2 YNFKEQ. V shed 4 bases and J shed 7 bases, with 16 bases lying between them.

This clone was seen a single time. The V and J genes are TRBV19 and TRBJ2-7; tentatively, D is TRBD1 (6 bases). Germline V gene sequence: CDR1 LNHDA, CDR2 SQIVND (reference sequence). CDR3 length: 13 amino acids. Trimming took 3 bases from V and 3 from J, leaving 9 bases between them. CDR3 sequence reads: CASSMDSYYEQYF. Written as DNA, the CDR3 is TGTGCCAGTAGTATGGACAGCTACTACGAGCAGTACTTC.

This clone was found a few times. The chain recombines TRBV5-4 with TRBJ2-5, with a weak D call TRBD2 (5 bases). The CDR3 contains 13 residues. CDR1 is SGHNT and CDR2 is YYREEE in the germline V gene (reference sequence). The V end lost 9 bases, the J end lost 2 bases, and 14 bases lay between the germline ends. The DNA for the CDR3 is TGTGCCACCAGAGCGGACGGTCAAGAGACCCAGTACTTC. It specifies CATRADGQETQYF.

This chain joins TRBV7-3 and TRBJ2-7; D not certain. This CDR3 contains 13 residues. V was pared by 0 bases and J by 3 bases, with 6 bases between. In germline, CDR1 is SGHTA, CDR2 FQGTGA. This CDR3 reads CASSLTNGYEQYF. DNA of the CDR3: TGTGCCAGCAGCTTAACGAACGGCTACGAGCAGTACTTC.

This sequence joins TRBV7-9 and TRBJ1-1, with D possibly matching TRBD1 (5 bases). Germline-derived CDR1 and CDR2 are SEHNR and FQNEAQ (reference sequence). The length of the CDR3 is 12 residues. With 3 bases removed from V and 3 bases from J, the gap between germline ends came to 5 bases. This CDR3 reads CASSLTDTEAFF. The CDR3 DNA reads TGTGCCAGCAGCTTGACAGACACTGAAGCTTTCTTT.